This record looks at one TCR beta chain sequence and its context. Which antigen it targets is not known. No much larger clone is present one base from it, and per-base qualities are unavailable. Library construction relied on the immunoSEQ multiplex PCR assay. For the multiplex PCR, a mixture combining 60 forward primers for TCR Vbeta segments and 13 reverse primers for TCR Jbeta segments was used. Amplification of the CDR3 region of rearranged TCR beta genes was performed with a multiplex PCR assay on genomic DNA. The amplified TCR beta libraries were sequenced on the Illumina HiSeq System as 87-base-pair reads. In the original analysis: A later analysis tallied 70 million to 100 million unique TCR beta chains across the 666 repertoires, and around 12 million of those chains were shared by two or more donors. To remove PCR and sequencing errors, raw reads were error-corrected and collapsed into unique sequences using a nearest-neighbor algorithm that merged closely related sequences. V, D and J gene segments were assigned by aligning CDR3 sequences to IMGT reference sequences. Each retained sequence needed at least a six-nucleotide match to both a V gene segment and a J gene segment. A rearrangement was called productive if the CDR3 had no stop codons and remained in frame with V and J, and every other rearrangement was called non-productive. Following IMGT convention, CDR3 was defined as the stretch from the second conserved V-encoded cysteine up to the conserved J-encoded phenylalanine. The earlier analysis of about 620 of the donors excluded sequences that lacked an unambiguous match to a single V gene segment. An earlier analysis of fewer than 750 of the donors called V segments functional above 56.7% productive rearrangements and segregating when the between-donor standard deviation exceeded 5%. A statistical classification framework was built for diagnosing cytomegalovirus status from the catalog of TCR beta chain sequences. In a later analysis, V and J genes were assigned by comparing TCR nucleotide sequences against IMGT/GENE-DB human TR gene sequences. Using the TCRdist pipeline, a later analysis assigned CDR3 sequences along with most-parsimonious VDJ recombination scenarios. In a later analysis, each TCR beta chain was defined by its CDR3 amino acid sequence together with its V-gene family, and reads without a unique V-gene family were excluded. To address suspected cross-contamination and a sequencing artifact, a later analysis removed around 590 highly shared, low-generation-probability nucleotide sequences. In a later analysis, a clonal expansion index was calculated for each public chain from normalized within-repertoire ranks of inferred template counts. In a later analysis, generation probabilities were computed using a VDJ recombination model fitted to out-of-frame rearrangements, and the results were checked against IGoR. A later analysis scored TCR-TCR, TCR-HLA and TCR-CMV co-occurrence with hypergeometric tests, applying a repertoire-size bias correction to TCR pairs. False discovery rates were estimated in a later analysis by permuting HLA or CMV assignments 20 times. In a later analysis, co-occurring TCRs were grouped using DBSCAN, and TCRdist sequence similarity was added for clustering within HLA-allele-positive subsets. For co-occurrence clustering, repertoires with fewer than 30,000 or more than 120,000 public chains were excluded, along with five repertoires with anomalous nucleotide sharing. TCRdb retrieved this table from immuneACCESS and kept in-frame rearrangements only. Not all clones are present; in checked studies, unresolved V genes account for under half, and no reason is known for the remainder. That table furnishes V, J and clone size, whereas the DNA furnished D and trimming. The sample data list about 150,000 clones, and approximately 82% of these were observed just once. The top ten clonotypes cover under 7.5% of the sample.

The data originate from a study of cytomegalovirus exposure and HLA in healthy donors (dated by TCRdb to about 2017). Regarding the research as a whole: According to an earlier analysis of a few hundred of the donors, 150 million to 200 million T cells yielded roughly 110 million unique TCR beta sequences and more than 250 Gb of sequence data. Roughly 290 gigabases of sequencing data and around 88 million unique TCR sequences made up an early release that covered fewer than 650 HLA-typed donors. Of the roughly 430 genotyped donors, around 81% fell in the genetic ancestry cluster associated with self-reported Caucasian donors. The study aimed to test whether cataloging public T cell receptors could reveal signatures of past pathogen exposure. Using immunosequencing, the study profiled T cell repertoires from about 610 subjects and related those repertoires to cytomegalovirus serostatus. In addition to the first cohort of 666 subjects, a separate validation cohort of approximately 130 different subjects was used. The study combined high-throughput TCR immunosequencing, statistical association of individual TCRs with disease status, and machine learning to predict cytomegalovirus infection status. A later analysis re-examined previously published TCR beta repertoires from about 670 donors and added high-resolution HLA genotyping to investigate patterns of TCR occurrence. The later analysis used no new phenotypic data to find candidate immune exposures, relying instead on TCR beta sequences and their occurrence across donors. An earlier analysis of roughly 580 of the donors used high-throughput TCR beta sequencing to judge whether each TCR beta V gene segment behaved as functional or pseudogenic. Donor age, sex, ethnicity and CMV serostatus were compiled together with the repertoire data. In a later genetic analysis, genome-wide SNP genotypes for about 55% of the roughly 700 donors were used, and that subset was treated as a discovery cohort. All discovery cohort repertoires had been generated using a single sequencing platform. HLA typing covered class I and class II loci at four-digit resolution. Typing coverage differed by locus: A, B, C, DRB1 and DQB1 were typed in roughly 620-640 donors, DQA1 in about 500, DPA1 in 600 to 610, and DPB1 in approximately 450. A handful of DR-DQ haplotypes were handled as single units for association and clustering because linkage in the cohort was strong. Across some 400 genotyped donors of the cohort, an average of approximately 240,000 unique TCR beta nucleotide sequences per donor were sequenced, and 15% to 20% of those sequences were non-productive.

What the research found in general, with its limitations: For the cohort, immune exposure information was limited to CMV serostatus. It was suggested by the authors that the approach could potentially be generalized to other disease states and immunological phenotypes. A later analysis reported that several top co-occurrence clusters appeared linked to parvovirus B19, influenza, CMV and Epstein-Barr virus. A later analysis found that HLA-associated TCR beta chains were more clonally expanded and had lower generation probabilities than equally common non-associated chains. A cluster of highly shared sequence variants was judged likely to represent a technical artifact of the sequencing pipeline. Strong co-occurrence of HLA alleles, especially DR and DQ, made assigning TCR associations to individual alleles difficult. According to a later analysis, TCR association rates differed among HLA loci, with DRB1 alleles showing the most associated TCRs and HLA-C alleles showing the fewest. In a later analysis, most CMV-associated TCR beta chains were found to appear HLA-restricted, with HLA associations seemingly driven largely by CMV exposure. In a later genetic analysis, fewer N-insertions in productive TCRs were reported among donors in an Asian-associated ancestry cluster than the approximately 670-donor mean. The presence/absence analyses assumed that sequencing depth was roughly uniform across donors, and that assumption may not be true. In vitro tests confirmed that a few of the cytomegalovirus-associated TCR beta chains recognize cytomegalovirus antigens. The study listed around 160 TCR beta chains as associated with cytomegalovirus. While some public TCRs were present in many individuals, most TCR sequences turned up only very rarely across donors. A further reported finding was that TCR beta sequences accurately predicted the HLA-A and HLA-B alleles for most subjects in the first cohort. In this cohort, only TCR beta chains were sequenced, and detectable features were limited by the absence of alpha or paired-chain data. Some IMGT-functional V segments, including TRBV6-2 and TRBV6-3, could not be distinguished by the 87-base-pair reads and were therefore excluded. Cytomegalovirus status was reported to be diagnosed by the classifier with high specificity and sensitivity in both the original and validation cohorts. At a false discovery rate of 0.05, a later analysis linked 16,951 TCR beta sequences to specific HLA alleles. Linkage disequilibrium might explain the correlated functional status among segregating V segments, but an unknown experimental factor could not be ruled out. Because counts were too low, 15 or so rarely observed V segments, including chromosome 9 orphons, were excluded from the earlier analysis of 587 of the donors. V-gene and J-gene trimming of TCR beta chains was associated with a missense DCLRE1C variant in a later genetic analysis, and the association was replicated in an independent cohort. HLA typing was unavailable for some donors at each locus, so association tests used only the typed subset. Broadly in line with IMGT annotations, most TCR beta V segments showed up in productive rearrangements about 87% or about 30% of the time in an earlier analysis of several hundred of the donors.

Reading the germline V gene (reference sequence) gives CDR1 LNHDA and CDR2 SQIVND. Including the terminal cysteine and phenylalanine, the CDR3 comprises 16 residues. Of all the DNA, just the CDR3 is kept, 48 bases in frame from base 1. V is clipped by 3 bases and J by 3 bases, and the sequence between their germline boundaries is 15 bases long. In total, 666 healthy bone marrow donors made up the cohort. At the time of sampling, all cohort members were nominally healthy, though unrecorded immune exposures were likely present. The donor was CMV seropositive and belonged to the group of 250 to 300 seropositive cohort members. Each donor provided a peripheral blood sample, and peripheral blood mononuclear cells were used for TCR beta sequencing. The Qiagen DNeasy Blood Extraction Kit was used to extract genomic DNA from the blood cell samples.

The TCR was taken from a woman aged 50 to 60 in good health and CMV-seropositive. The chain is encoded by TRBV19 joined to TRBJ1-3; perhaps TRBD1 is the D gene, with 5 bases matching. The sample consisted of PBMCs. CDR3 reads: CASSMSGAGRGNTIYF. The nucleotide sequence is TGTGCCAGTAGTATGTCAGGCGCGGGACGTGGAAACACCATATATTTT.